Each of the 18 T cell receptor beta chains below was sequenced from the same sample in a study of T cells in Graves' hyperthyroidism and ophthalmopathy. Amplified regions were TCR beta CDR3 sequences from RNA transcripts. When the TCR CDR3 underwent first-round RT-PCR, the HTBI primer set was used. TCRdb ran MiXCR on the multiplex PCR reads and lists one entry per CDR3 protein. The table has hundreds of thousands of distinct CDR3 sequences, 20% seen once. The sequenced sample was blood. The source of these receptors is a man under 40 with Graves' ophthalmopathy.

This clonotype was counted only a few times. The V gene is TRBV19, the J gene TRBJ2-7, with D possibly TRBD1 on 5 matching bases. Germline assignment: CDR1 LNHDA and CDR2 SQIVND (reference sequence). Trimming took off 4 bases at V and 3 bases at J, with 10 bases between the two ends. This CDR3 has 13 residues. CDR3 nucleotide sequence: TGTGCCAGTAGTACGCAGGGTGTCTACGAGCAGTACTTC. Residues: CASSTQGVYEQYF.

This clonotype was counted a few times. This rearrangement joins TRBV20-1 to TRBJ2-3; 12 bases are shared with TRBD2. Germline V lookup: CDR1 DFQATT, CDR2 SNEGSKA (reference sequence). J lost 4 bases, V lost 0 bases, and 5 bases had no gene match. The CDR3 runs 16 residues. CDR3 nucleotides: TGCAGTGCTAGAGACACGACTAGCGGGAGTGCAGATACGCAGTATTTT. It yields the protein CSARDTTSGSADTQYF.

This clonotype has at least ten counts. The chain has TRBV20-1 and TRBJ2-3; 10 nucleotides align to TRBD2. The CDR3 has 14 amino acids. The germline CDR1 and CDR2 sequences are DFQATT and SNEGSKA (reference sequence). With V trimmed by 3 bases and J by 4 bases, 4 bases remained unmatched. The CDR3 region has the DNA TGCAGTGCTAGCCAACTAGCGGGGCCAGATACGCAGTATTTT. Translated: CSASQLAGPDTQYF.

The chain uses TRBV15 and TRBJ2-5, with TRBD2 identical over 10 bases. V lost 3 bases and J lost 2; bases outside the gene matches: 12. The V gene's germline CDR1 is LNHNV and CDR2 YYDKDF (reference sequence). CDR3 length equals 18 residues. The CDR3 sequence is CATSRGVGYSGRQETQYF. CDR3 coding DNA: TGTGCCACCAGCAGGGGGGTAGGTTATAGCGGGAGGCAAGAGACCCAGTACTTC.

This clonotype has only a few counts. The CDR3 protein is CASSDTNLNTEAFF. In DNA form, the CDR3 reads TGTGCCAGCTCGGACACAAATTTGAACACTGAAGCTTTCTTT. This chain uses TRBV5-6 with TRBJ1-1; D possibly corresponds to TRBD1 (5 bases). Germline assignment: CDR1 SGHDT and CDR2 YYEEEE. The CDR3 consists of 14 residues. Trimming cost V 7 bases and J 0 bases, with 13 bases left between them.

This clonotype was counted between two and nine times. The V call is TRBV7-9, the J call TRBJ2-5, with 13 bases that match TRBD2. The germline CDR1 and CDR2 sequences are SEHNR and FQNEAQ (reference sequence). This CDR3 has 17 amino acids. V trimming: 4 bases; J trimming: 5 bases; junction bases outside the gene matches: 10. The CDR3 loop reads CASSSFRTSGSGETQYF. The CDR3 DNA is TGTGCCAGCAGCTCTTTTAGGACTAGCGGGAGCGGTGAGACCCAGTACTTC.

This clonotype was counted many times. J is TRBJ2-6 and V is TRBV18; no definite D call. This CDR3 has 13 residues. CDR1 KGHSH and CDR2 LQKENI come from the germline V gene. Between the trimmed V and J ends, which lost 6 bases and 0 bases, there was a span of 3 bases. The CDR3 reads CASSASGANVLTF. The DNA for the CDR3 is TGTGCCAGCTCTGCCTCTGGGGCCAACGTCCTGACTTTC.

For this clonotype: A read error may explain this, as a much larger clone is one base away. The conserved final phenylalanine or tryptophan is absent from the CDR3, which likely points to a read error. The CDR3 sequence: CASSLGDSSDTEAFL. CDR3 sequence (DNA): TGTGCCAGCAGCTTAGGGGACAGTTCTGACACTGAAGCTTTCCTT. The rearrangement joins TRBV7-2 to TRBJ1-1, with 7 bases aligning to TRBD1. CDR1 and CDR2 (germline): SGHTA, FQGNSA. The CDR3 length is 15 residues. With V trimmed by 1 base and J by 3 bases, 5 bases remained unmatched.

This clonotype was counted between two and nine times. Here the CDR3 reads CASSLNIGTRRETQYF. The CDR3 bases are TGTGCCAGCAGTTTAAATATTGGGACCCGAAGGGAGACCCAGTACTTC. This rearrangement joins TRBV12-3 or TRBV12-4 to TRBJ2-5, with D perhaps given as TRBD1 or TRBD2 (5 bases each). The ends were cut back, 2 bases at V and 5 bases at J, with 18 bases in the middle. This CDR3 has 16 amino acids.

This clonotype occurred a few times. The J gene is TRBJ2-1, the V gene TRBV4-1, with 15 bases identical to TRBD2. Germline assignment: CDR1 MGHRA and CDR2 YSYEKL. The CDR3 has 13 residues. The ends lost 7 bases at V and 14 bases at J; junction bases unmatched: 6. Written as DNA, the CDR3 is TGCGCCAGCATATCTGGGACTAGCGGGAGGAAGTTCTTC. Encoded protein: CASISGTSGRKFF.

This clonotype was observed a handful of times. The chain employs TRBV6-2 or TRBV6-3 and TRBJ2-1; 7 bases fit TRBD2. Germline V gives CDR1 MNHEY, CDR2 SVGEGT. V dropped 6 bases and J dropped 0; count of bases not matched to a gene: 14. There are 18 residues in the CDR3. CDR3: CASSPDLTLAPSYNEQFF. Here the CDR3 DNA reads TGTGCCAGCAGCCCCGACCTCACACTAGCGCCCTCCTACAATGAGCAGTTCTTC.

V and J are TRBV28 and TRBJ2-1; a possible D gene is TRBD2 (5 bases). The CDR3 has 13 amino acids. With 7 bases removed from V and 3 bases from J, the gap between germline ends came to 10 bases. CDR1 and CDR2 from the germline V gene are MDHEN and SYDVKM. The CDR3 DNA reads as TGTGCCAGCAACCTAGCTATCTACAATGAGCAGTTCTTC. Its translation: CASNLAIYNEQFF.

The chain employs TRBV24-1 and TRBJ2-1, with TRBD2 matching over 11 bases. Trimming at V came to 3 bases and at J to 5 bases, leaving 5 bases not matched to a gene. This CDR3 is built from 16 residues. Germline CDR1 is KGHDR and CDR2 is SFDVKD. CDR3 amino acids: CATSDTPGLADNEQFF. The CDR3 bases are TGTGCCACCAGTGATACTCCGGGACTAGCGGACAATGAGCAGTTCTTC.

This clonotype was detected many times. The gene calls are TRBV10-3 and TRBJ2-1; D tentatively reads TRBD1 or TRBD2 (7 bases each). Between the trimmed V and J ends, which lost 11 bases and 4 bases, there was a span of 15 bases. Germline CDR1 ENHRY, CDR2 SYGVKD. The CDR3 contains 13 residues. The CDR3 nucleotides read TGTGCCTCAGGGGGGGGGGCGTACAATGAGCAGTTCTTC. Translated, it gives CASGGGAYNEQFF.

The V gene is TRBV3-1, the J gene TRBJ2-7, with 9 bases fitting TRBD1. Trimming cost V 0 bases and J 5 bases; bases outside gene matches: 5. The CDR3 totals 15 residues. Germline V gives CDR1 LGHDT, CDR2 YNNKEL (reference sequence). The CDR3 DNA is TGTGCCAGCAGCCAAGATGTAACAGGGGGCCACGAGCAGTACTTC. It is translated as CASSQDVTGGHEQYF.

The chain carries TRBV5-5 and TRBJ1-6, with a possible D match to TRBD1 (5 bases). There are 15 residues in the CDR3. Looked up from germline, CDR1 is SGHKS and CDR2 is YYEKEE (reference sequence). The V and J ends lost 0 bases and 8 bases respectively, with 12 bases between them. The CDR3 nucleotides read TGTGCCAGCAGCTTGGAATGGGGCCAGGATTCACCCCTCCACTTT. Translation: CASSLEWGQDSPLHF. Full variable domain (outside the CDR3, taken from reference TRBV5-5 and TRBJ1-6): DAGVTQSPTHLIKTRGQQVTLRCSPISGHKSVSWYQQVLGQGPQFIFQYYEKEERGRGNFPDRFSARQFPNYSSELNVNALLLGDSALYLCASSLEWGQDSPLHFGNGTRLTVT.

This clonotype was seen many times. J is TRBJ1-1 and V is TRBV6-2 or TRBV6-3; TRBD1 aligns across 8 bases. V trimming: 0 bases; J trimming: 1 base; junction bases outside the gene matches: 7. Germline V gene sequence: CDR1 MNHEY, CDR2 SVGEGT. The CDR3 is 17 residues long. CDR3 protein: CASSYSYRGKANTEAFF. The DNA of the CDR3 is TGTGCCAGCAGTTACTCATACAGGGGGAAGGCGAACACTGAAGCTTTCTTT.

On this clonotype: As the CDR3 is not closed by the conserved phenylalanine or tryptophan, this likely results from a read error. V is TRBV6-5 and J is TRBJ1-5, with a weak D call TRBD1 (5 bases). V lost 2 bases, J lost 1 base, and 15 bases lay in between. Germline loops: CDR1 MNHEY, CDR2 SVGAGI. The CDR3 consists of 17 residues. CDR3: CASSYGPQRGSNQPQHS. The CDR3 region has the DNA TGTGCCAGCAGTTACGGACCCCAAAGGGGCAGCAATCAGCCCCAGCATTCT.